A single sample gave rise to the 23 T cell receptor beta chains below, sequenced in a study of Ad26.COV2.S vaccination and SARS-CoV-2 variants. As for treatment: roughly 18 received Ad26.COV2.S at low or high dose, single or two shots; a few received placebo; per-sample allocation not given. Samples analyzed were those drawn on day 63 after the first vaccine or placebo injection. The assay was immunoSEQ multiplex PCR, and TCRdb's table has in-frame clones only and misses some. The sample shows about 420,000 clones, 85% to 90% of them seen only once. This specimen was peripheral blood, taken in a trial of Ad26.COV2.S vaccine versus placebo. These TCRs come from a person between 18 and 60 years old who received the Ad26.COV2.S COVID-19 vaccine or a placebo.

The chain carries TRBV3-1 (or the pseudogene TRBV3-2) and TRBJ1-4; TRBD1 might be the D (5 bases). This CDR3 region has 15 residues. Germline V gives CDR1 LGHDT, CDR2 YNNKEL (reference sequence). The V end was cut by 6 bases, the J end by 0 bases, with 11 bases between. The CDR3 nucleotides are TGTGCCAGCAGTCAGGGAAGTTCAACTAATGAAAAACTGTTTTTT. Translated, it gives CASSQGSSTNEKLFF.

This chain connects TRBV6-2 or TRBV6-3 to TRBJ2-7; TRBD1 might be the D (5 bases). This CDR3 has 13 amino acids. V was shortened by 5 bases and J by 2 bases, with 10 bases between the two germline ends. Germline lookup yields CDR1 MNHEY and CDR2 SVGEGT. In DNA, the CDR3 is TGTGCCAGCAGTGTAGGGGCCCCCTACGAGCAGTACTTC. It codes for CASSVGAPYEQYF.

The CDR3 DNA sequence: TGTGCCAGCAGCAGGGACAGGTTTAATGAAAAACTGTTTTTT. This gives the protein CASSRDRFNEKLFF. This chain uses TRBV7-2 with TRBJ1-4; 8 bases align to TRBD1. Germline V lookup: CDR1 SGHTA, CDR2 FQGNSA. The trim removed 5 bases at V and 4 bases at J, leaving 3 bases unmatched. The CDR3 runs to 14 residues.

This clone was seen only once. This sequence joins TRBV7-2 and TRBJ1-5; D uncertain. The CDR3 extends over 15 amino acids. Germline V CDR1 and CDR2: SGHTA, FQGNSA. Between the trimmed V and J ends, which lost 3 bases and 0 bases, there was a span of 9 bases. The chain's CDR3 is CASSFIINSNQPQHF. The CDR3 region has the DNA TGTGCCAGCAGCTTTATTATCAATAGCAATCAGCCCCAGCATTTT.

The chain recombines TRBV6-2 or TRBV6-3 with TRBJ1-2; 10 nucleotides agree with TRBD1. This CDR3 has 16 residues. Germline assignment: CDR1 MNHEY and CDR2 SVGEGT. V shed 2 bases and J 4 bases; nucleotides not matched to a gene: 7. The CDR3 spells CASSYPRTGGLYGYTF. In DNA, the CDR3 is TGTGCCAGCAGTTACCCCAGGACAGGGGGTCTCTATGGCTACACCTTC.

The rearrangement links TRBV6-6 to TRBJ2-2; a possible D gene is TRBD1 (5 bases). Germline-derived CDR1 and CDR2 are MNHNY and SVGAGI (reference sequence). This CDR3 region has 13 residues. Trimming pared 6 bases from V and 0 bases from J, leaving 5 bases between. The CDR3: CASSRANTGELFF. The CDR3 coding sequence is TGTGCCAGCAGCAGGGCGAACACCGGGGAGCTGTTTTTT.

This chain's CDR3 is CASTAAVNQPQHF. CDR3 DNA: TGTGCCAGTACTGCGGCAGTTAATCAGCCCCAGCATTTT. The chain couples TRBV19 to TRBJ1-5; D gene uncertain. This CDR3 comprises 13 residues. In germline, CDR1 is LNHDA, CDR2 SQIVND (reference sequence). Between the trimmed V and J ends, which lost 7 bases and 4 bases, there was a span of 11 bases.

V usage is TRBV5-1 and J usage is TRBJ2-5; TRBD2 aligns across 8 bases. Unmatched junction bases numbered 1, after V lost 2 bases and J lost 1 base. The CDR3 totals 14 residues. The germline V gene encodes CDR1 SGHRS and CDR2 YFSETQ. The CDR3 coding sequence is TGCGCCAGCAGCTTCGGGACTAGCCAAGAGACCCAGTACTTC. This encodes CASSFGTSQETQYF. Complete variable domain (other parts from reference TRBV5-1 and TRBJ2-5): KAGVTQTPRYLIKTRGQQVTLSCSPISGHRSVSWYQQTPGQGLQFLFEYFSETQRNKGNFPGRFSGRQFSNSRSEMNVSTLELGDSALYLCASSFGTSQETQYFGPGTRLLVL.

Turning to this clone: Other DNA sequences in the same sample also yield this CDR3. CDR3 in DNA: TGTGCCAGCAGCCCCGGGACCTATGGCTACACCTTC. Its translation: CASSPGTYGYTF. The rearrangement uses TRBV5-5 and TRBJ1-2; weak D call: TRBD1 (5 bases). V lost 4 bases, J lost 4 bases, and 8 bases lay in between. The CDR3 length is 12 residues. Germline lookup yields CDR1 SGHKS and CDR2 YYEKEE (reference sequence). Full variable domain (outside the CDR3, taken from reference TRBV5-5 and TRBJ1-2): DAGVTQSPTHLIKTRGQQVTLRCSPISGHKSVSWYQQVLGQGPQFIFQYYEKEERGRGNFPDRFSARQFPNYSSELNVNALLLGDSALYLCASSPGTYGYTFGSGTRLTVV.

The J gene is TRBJ2-7, the V gene TRBV11-3; D is ambiguous. V shed 1 base and J shed 1 base, with 8 bases lying between them. Germline CDR1 is SGHNT and CDR2 is YENEEA. CDR3 length: 14 residues. The CDR3 spells CASSLGLSSYEQYF. The CDR3 DNA is TGTGCCAGCAGCTTAGGATTGAGTTCCTACGAGCAGTACTTC.

The chain couples TRBV5-1 to TRBJ2-5; 10 bases match TRBD2. This CDR3 has 16 amino acids. From germline, CDR1 is SGHRS and CDR2 YFSETQ. With V trimmed by 0 bases and J by 2 bases, 4 bases remained unmatched. CDR3 amino acids: CASSLVVAGGQETQYF. CDR3 coding DNA: TGCGCCAGCAGCTTGGTGGTAGCGGGGGGACAAGAGACCCAGTACTTC. Supplemented by reference TRBV5-1 and TRBJ2-5, the full variable domain reads KAGVTQTPRYLIKTRGQQVTLSCSPISGHRSVSWYQQTPGQGLQFLFEYFSETQRNKGNFPGRFSGRQFSNSRSEMNVSTLELGDSALYLCASSLVVAGGQETQYFGPGTRLLVL.

The rearrangement joins TRBV27 to TRBJ2-7; D may match TRBD1 or TRBD2 (6 bases each). V gave up 0 bases and J gave up 3 bases, with 18 bases separating them. There are 17 residues in the CDR3. Germline V CDR1 and CDR2: MNHEY, SMNVEV (reference sequence). CDR3 DNA: TGTGCCAGCAGTTTATCGGGGGCAGGAGGGGGTTTCTACGAGCAGTACTTC. Translated: CASSLSGAGGGFYEQYF.

The count of this clone is one. The chain links TRBV7-3 to TRBJ1-5; D is ambiguous. This CDR3 is built from 15 residues. Germline V gene sequence: CDR1 SGHTA, CDR2 FQGTGA. V lost 2 bases, J lost 0 bases, and 8 bases lay in between. CDR3 DNA: TGTGCCAGCAGCTTAGACCCGGGTAGCAATCAGCCCCAGCATTTT. It is translated as CASSLDPGSNQPQHF.

This clone has just one count. The chain links TRBV9 to TRBJ1-6, with 10 bases identical to TRBD1. The CDR3 has 14 amino acids. J was trimmed by 11 bases and V by 3 bases; bases with no gene match: 5. Germline-derived CDR1 and CDR2 are SGDLS and YYNGEE. CDR3 sequence: CASSEGDRGPPLHF. The CDR3 nucleotides are TGTGCCAGCAGCGAGGGGGACAGGGGTCCACCCCTCCACTTT.

With regard to this clone: This sample includes further DNA sequences coding for the same CDR3. This chain's CDR3 is CASSVGGNYNEQFF. DNA of the CDR3: TGTGCCAGCAGCGTAGGTGGGAATTACAATGAGCAGTTCTTC. This chain connects TRBV9 to TRBJ2-1; no definite D call. The CDR3 sequence is 14 residues long. The V end was cut by 0 bases, the J end by 4 bases, with 8 bases between. Germline assignment: CDR1 SGDLS and CDR2 YYNGEE.

This clone has just one count. The chain recombines TRBV4-1 with TRBJ2-5; possible D gene TRBD1, 7 bases. The CDR3 contains 14 residues. Germline values: CDR1 MGHRA, CDR2 YSYEKL. Trimming removed 4 bases from V and 5 bases from J, with 14 bases in between. CDR3 nucleotides: TGCGCCAGCAGCCGCGAGGGGGCGGGGGAGACCCAGTACTTC. Translating gives CASSREGAGETQYF.

This clone was observed a few times. V and J are TRBV30 and TRBJ2-2; 8 bases fit TRBD2. Germline assignment: CDR1 GTSNPN and CDR2 SVGIG (reference sequence). The V segment lost 4 bases and the J segment 4 bases; nucleotides outside the gene matches: 8. The CDR3 is 15 residues long. CDR3: CAWNQAGEITGELFF. CDR3 in DNA: TGTGCCTGGAATCAAGCGGGGGAAATCACCGGGGAGCTGTTTTTT. The full variable domain, its missing parts supplied by reference TRBV30 and TRBJ2-2, is SQTIHQWPATLVQPVGSPLSLECTVEGTSNPNLYWYRQAAGRGLQLLFYSVGIGQISSEVPQNLSASRPQDRQFILSSKKLLLSDSGFYLCAWNQAGEITGELFFGEGSRLTVL.

The rearrangement links TRBV29-1 to TRBJ1-4; no clear D. The V gene lost 7 bases and the J gene lost 5 bases, with 17 bases spanning the gap. The CDR3 contains 14 residues. Germline V CDR1 and CDR2: SQVTM, ANQGSEA. The CDR3 nucleotides read TGCAGCGCCCTCCTTGAGACCAAAAATGAAAAACTGTTTTTT. Translated: CSALLETKNEKLFF.

The chain couples TRBV6-1 to TRBJ2-7; D perhaps matches TRBD2 (6 bases). Germline V lookup: CDR1 MNHNS, CDR2 SASEGT. This CDR3 is 13 amino acids long. V dropped 1 base and J dropped 6 bases, with 10 bases sitting between them. The DNA of the CDR3 is TGTGCCAGCAGTGAAGGGAGGGGTTCCGAGCAGTACTTC. Its translation: CASSEGRGSEQYF.

The CDR3 region is CASSPSFSGTDIYEQYF. The DNA for the CDR3 is TGTGCCAGCTCTCCCTCTTTCTCCGGGACGGACATCTACGAGCAGTACTTC. This sequence joins TRBV18 and TRBJ2-7; D possibly uses TRBD1 or TRBD2 (5 bases each). V was cut by 6 bases and J by 3 bases, with 24 bases left in between. CDR1 and CDR2 (germline): KGHSH, LQKENI. CDR3 length: 17 amino acids.

This clone was found a few times. This chain links TRBV28 with TRBJ2-6; tentative D call: TRBD1 (6 bases). This CDR3 has 16 residues. Germline assignment: CDR1 MDHEN and CDR2 SYDVKM. Trimming shortened V by 6 bases and J by 0 bases, and 12 bases separated the two germline ends. CDR3 region: CASSFGTNSGANVLTF. CDR3 coding DNA: TGTGCCAGCAGCTTCGGGACAAACTCTGGGGCCAACGTCCTGACTTTC.

The chain couples TRBV14 to TRBJ1-4; possibly TRBD1 for D (6 bases). The CDR3 totals 15 residues. V was pared by 2 bases and J by 3 bases, with 10 bases between. Germline CDR1 reads SGHDN; CDR2 reads FVKESK. The CDR3 DNA is TGTGCCAGCAGCCAATCGCGGACAGCTAATGAAAAACTGTTTTTT. Its protein is CASSQSRTANEKLFF.

V is TRBV5-3 and J is TRBJ1-3; a weak D match, TRBD1 (6 bases). TRBV5-3 carries the ORF label, with uncertain function. There are 15 residues in the CDR3. The ends were cut back, 5 bases at V and 0 bases at J, with 12 bases in the middle. As DNA, the CDR3 is TGTGCCAGAAGACAAACAGGGAGCTCTGGAAACACCATATATTTT. Protein: CARRQTGSSGNTIYF.